This T cell receptor (beta chain) was recorded in a study of beta chain features in type 1 diabetes. A sort by CD45RO/CCR7/CD25/CD127/CD95/CD27 yielded CD4+ naive, central memory, regulatory and stem cell-like memory cells. Trimming took 3 bases from V and 2 from J; bases not matched to a gene: 6. Germline CDR1 reads GTSNPN; CDR2 reads SVGIG (reference sequence). The CDR3 sequence is 14 residues long. Concerning this clone itself: Antigen unknown.

Expressed TCRB transcripts were sequenced, since all the RNA that had been isolated was reverse transcribed. Sequencing used immunoSEQ multiplex PCR; TCRdb keeps in-frame clones, though not all of them. This sample yields 250,000 or so clones, of which around 14% are seen a single time; just under 0.02% belongs to the top ten. Findings of the study overall: TCRB CDR3s were moderately but significantly shorter in Type 1 diabetes patients in all four CD4+ subsets. Sequencing from cDNA could over-represent high-TCR-expressing cells.

This TCR came from a man aged 30-40 years with type 1 diabetes. The sequenced material came from naive CD4+ T cells from blood. V gene TRBV30 combines with J gene TRBJ2-7; 8 positions match TRBD1. The CDR3 reads CAWSPTGAPYEQYF. As DNA, the CDR3 is TGTGCCTGGAGCCCGACAGGGGCGCCCTACGAGCAGTACTTC.